This T cell receptor beta chain was retrieved from a study of multiple sclerosis patients with progressive multifocal leukoencephalopathy. General study points: Preferential TRBV-TRBJ pairings or common gene usage were not detected at PML. In most PML patients, TRB repertoires appeared less diverse by entropy. Expanded clones at PML onset predated and persisted through natalizumab therapy.

Points on this clone: The antigen is unknown.

Regarding time point: before natalizumab initiation. Synthetic inline TR CDR3 controls covering all V-J pairings were spiked into each PCR. Using immunoSEQ multiplex PCR, the repertoire was profiled, and TCRdb retains in-frame clones only, with some absent. The data show tens of thousands of clones, more than 70% seen once. V was cut by 0 bases and J by 11 bases, with 13 bases left in between. Germline loops: CDR1 MGHRA, CDR2 YSYEKL. This CDR3 has 13 residues. The sample taken for sequencing was PBMCs. The TCR sequence derives from a human donor with multiple sclerosis. The chain couples TRBV4-1 to TRBJ1-1; D not resolved. The CDR3 DNA sequence: TGCGCCAGCAGCCAAGATTACCTACCCGGGGCTTTCTTT. Protein sequence: CASSQDYLPGAFF.